What follows are 27 T cell receptor beta chains derived from one specimen sequenced in a study of blood T cell repertoires in COVID-19. Sequencing was performed with immunoSEQ multiplex PCR; in TCRdb, only in-frame clones are kept and a portion is missing. Among a few hundred thousand clones listed, around 89% were seen once. The sequenced sample was PBMCs or T cells enriched from blood (not recorded which). These TCRs come from a woman in her 30s who had recovered from COVID-19.

With respect to this clone: A junction end diverges from the germline sequence, so it may reflect a read error. The rearrangement joins TRBV7-9 to TRBJ2-1; 7 bases align to TRBD1. The CDR3 runs 15 residues. CDR1 is SEHNR and CDR2 is FQNEAQ in the germline V gene (reference sequence). CDR3 nucleotides: TGTGCCAGCAGATCCACAGGGGCGAGCTACAGTGAGCAGTTCTTC. Protein: CASRSTGASYSEQFF.

The table lists this clone with a few counts. In DNA, the CDR3 is TGTGCCAGCTCACCTTCGTATACAGACAATCAGCCCCAGCATTTT. This sequence encodes CASSPSYTDNQPQHF. This chain links TRBV18 with TRBJ1-5, with D hard to call. The CDR3 sequence is 15 residues long. The V end was cut by 3 bases, the J end by 3 bases, with 12 bases between. Germline V lookup: CDR1 KGHSH, CDR2 LQKENI.

This clone was detected once. This chain links TRBV4-1 with TRBJ2-1; D might be TRBD1 (5 bases). The CDR3 extends over 17 amino acids. Germline CDR1 is MGHRA and CDR2 is YSYEKL. V was trimmed by 4 bases and J by 3 bases, leaving 19 bases between them. The CDR3 sequence is CASSRPTGHGYYNEQFF. CDR3 in DNA: TGCGCCAGCAGCCGCCCGACCGGACACGGGTACTACAATGAGCAGTTCTTC.

The chain couples TRBV4-1 to TRBJ1-1; D unclear. Germline V CDR1 and CDR2: MGHRA, YSYEKL. The ends were cut back, 1 base at V and 3 bases at J, with 12 bases in the middle. This CDR3 has 15 amino acids. Written as DNA, the CDR3 is TGCGCCAGCAGCCAAGGGGTAGGAGGACACACTGAAGCTTTCTTT. It encodes CASSQGVGGHTEAFF.

The rearrangement joins TRBV7-2 to TRBJ2-1; 15 positions agree with TRBD2. CDR3 size: 15 residues. CDR1 and CDR2 (germline): SGHTA, FQGNSA. V shed 1 base and J 10 bases; nucleotides not matched to a gene: 2. The CDR3 nucleotides are TGTGCCAGCAGCTTAGAGGGGACTAGCGGGAGGGAGCAGTTCTTC. This encodes CASSLEGTSGREQFF.

The chain couples TRBV7-8 to TRBJ1-1; D gene ambiguous. V dropped 5 bases and J dropped 5 bases, with 6 bases sitting between them. CDR1 and CDR2 from the germline V gene are SGHVS and FQNEAQ. There are 11 residues in the CDR3. CDR3 in amino acids: CASSPQTEAFF. The DNA of the CDR3 is TGTGCCAGCAGCCCCCAGACTGAAGCTTTCTTT.

V gene TRBV19 combines with J gene TRBJ2-7; 10 bases are shared with TRBD2. V dropped 4 bases and J dropped 2; count of bases not matched to a gene: 8. There are 16 residues in the CDR3. CDR1 and CDR2 (germline): LNHDA, SQIVND (reference sequence). This CDR3 reads CASSTWGTSATYEQYF. As DNA, the CDR3 is TGTGCCAGTAGTACTTGGGGGACTAGCGCAACCTACGAGCAGTACTTC.

The V call is TRBV5-1, the J call TRBJ1-2; D is ambiguous. Germline CDR1 and CDR2: SGHRS and YFSETQ. This CDR3 contains 13 residues. Trimming stripped 4 bases from V and 6 bases from J, with 13 bases between. For the CDR3, the DNA is TGCGCCAGCAGCCCTCAGGTTACGGATGGCTACACCTTC. Amino acids: CASSPQVTDGYTF.

This rearrangement joins TRBV7-6 to TRBJ1-1; 8 positions match TRBD1. This CDR3 contains 15 residues. Germline CDR1 SGHVS, CDR2 FNYEAQ. Unmatched junction bases numbered 5, after V lost 4 bases and J lost 1 base. The CDR3 is CASSWKTGENTEAFF. CDR3 nucleotide sequence: TGTGCCAGCAGCTGGAAGACAGGGGAGAACACTGAAGCTTTCTTT.

This chain links TRBV5-1 with TRBJ2-1; D might be TRBD2 (5 bases). The CDR3 sequence is 17 residues long. Germline CDR1 reads SGHRS; CDR2 reads YFSETQ. V lost 2 bases, J lost 2 bases, and 17 bases lay in between. The CDR3 bases are TGCGCCAGCAGCTTTTATCGGCTAGCTCCTACCTACAATGAGCAGTTCTTC. This encodes CASSFYRLAPTYNEQFF.

The V call is TRBV5-1, the J call TRBJ2-3, with 8 bases aligning to TRBD1. The germline V gene has CDR1 SGHRS and CDR2 YFSETQ. This CDR3 has 14 residues. With V trimmed by 1 base and J by 4 bases, 2 bases remained unmatched. As DNA, the CDR3 is TGCGCCAGCAGCTTGCGACAGGGGTCAGATACGCAGTATTTT. Amino acids: CASSLRQGSDTQYF.

The chain uses TRBV4-2 and TRBJ2-2; 9 nucleotides line up with TRBD1. Germline CDR1 reads LGHNA; CDR2 reads YNFKEQ. V lost 4 bases, J lost 4 bases, and 10 bases stayed unmatched. This CDR3 comprises 17 residues. The CDR3 DNA reads TGTGCCAGCAGCCTGAAAGCCGGGACAGGGCCCACCGGGGAGCTGTTTTTT. Translating it yields CASSLKAGTGPTGELFF.

This chain joins TRBV7-8 and TRBJ2-4; 15 nucleotides line up with TRBD2. The germline gives CDR1 SGHVS, CDR2 FQNEAQ. V dropped 4 bases and J dropped 2; count of bases not matched to a gene: 9. The CDR3 is 19 residues long. CDR3 sequence reads: CASSSPRTSGRASKNIQYF. The CDR3 DNA follows: TGTGCCAGCAGCTCCCCCAGGACTAGCGGGAGGGCCTCCAAAAACATTCAGTACTTC.

The CDR3 nucleotides read TGTGCCAGCAGCGACCGACAGGGGCAAGAAAAACTGTTTTTT. This encodes CASSDRQGQEKLFF. This sequence joins TRBV7-2 and TRBJ1-4; the match to TRBD1 covers 8 bases. J gave up 8 bases and V 5 bases, and 7 bases lay outside the gene matches. Germline-derived CDR1 and CDR2 are SGHTA and FQGNSA. The length of the CDR3 is 14 residues. The variable domain in full, with the rest retrieved from reference TRBV7-2 and TRBJ1-4, is GAGVSQSPSNKVTEKGKDVELRCDPISGHTALYWYRQSLGQGLEFLIYFQGNSAPDKSGLPSDRFSAERTGGSVSTLTIQRTQQEDSAVYLCASSDRQGQEKLFFGSGTQLSVL.

The chain combines TRBV27 with TRBJ1-2, with 9 bases that match TRBD1. With 0 bases clipped from V and 4 bases from J, the junction kept 3 bases outside the gene matches. Per germline, CDR1 MNHEY and CDR2 SMNVEV (reference sequence). The length of the CDR3 is 15 residues. CDR3 DNA sequence: TGTGCCAGCAGTTTATCTGGGACAGGGATCTATGGCTACACCTTC. This sequence encodes CASSLSGTGIYGYTF.

This chain connects TRBV24-1 to TRBJ1-2; 7 bases agree with TRBD1. This CDR3 spans 15 amino acids. In germline, CDR1 is KGHDR, CDR2 SFDVKD. The V and J ends lost 5 bases and 8 bases, in that order; junction bases with no gene match: 13. CDR3 amino acids: CATSATGTDLGGYTF. CDR3 sequence (DNA): TGTGCCACCAGTGCCACCGGGACAGACCTCGGGGGCTACACCTTC.

V and J are TRBV19 and TRBJ2-1, with 7 bases aligning to TRBD2. The CDR3 is made up of 16 amino acids. The trim removed 2 bases at V and 5 bases at J, leaving 9 bases unmatched. Germline V CDR1 and CDR2: LNHDA, SQIVND (reference sequence). The CDR3 bases are TGTGCCAGTAGTATAAGGAGCGGGATAGGAAACAATGAGCAGTTCTTC. The encoded protein is CASSIRSGIGNNEQFF. The full variable domain, its missing parts supplied by reference TRBV19 and TRBJ2-1, is DGGITQSPKYLFRKEGQNVTLSCEQNLNHDAMYWYRQDPGQGLRLIYYSQIVNDFQKGDIAEGYSVSREKKESFPLTVTSAQKNPTAFYLCASSIRSGIGNNEQFFGPGTRLTVL.

The chain recombines TRBV25-1 with TRBJ2-1; 8 bases fit TRBD2. Looked up from germline, CDR1 is MGHDK and CDR2 is SYGVNS. Trimming took 6 bases from V and 7 from J; bases not matched to a gene: 8. The CDR3 is 14 amino acids. CDR3 in amino acids: CASREAGVGNEQFF. The CDR3 region has the DNA TGTGCCAGCAGAGAAGCGGGAGTGGGTAATGAGCAGTTCTTC.

The chain uses TRBV6-2 or TRBV6-3 and TRBJ1-5, with a possible D match to TRBD1 (6 bases). The CDR3 consists of 16 residues. Trimming shortened V by 0 bases and J by 0 bases, and 9 bases separated the two germline ends. Germline loops: CDR1 MNHEY, CDR2 SVGEGT. The CDR3 protein is CASSYSRQVSNQPQHF. In DNA, the CDR3 is TGTGCCAGCAGTTACTCGAGACAGGTTAGCAATCAGCCCCAGCATTTT.

In regard to this clone: An end of the junction differs from the germline gene, which may be a read error. The V gene is TRBV4-3, the J gene TRBJ2-3, with 8 bases identical to TRBD2. Germline V gene data show CDR1 as LGHNA and CDR2 as YSLEER. The CDR3 extends over 19 amino acids. The CDR3 sequence: CASSQGVVWREDREDTQYF. DNA for the CDR3: TGCGCCAGCAGTCAAGGAGTGGTGTGGCGGGAGGACCGGGAAGATACGCAGTATTTT.

This clone was found once. The chain recombines TRBV4-1 with TRBJ1-2; a possible D gene is TRBD1 (5 bases). The V end was cut by 3 bases, the J end by 7 bases, with 21 bases between. From germline, CDR1 is MGHRA and CDR2 YSYEKL. The CDR3 has 16 amino acids. CDR3 amino acids: CASSHYVGGRVGGYTF. The CDR3 bases are TGCGCCAGCAGCCACTACGTGGGGGGGAGGGTAGGTGGCTACACCTTC.

V usage is TRBV30 and J usage is TRBJ1-1, with D maybe TRBD1 (5 bases). Trimming took 3 bases from V and 1 from J, leaving 12 bases between them. CDR1 is GTSNPN, CDR2 SVGIG, per germline (reference sequence). The CDR3 sequence is 14 residues long. The CDR3 coding sequence is TGTGCCTGGAGGATGGGGCCGACGAACACTGAAGCTTTCTTT. Its protein product is CAWRMGPTNTEAFF.

The chain couples TRBV7-3 to TRBJ2-7, with 7 bases fitting TRBD2. V trimming: 0 bases; J trimming: 3 bases; junction bases outside the gene matches: 5. This CDR3 spans 15 amino acids. Germline assignment: CDR1 SGHTA and CDR2 FQGTGA. The CDR3 here is CASSLTGTGGYEQYF. The DNA for the CDR3 is TGTGCCAGCAGCTTAACAGGGACGGGGGGCTACGAGCAGTACTTC.

The rearrangement links TRBV27 to TRBJ2-1, with D perhaps TRBD2 (5 bases). CDR1 is MNHEY, CDR2 SMNVEV, per germline (reference sequence). The CDR3 has 15 amino acids. The germline V and J ends were trimmed by 2 bases and 2 bases, with 10 bases remaining between them. This CDR3 is CASSLKARAYNEQFF. The CDR3 DNA sequence: TGTGCCAGCAGTTTAAAAGCGAGGGCCTACAATGAGCAGTTCTTC.

J is TRBJ2-5 and V is TRBV2; 10 bases align to TRBD1. CDR1 is SNHLY, CDR2 FYNNEI, per germline. This CDR3 is built from 15 residues. J gave up 5 bases and V 6 bases, and 9 bases lay outside the gene matches. The CDR3, as DNA: TGTGCCAGCAGGACAGGGGGCCCTAGTTTCGAGACCCAGTACTTC. It yields the protein CASRTGGPSFETQYF.

J is TRBJ1-3 and V is TRBV4-2; tentatively, D is TRBD1 (6 bases). Looked up from germline, CDR1 is LGHNA and CDR2 is YNFKEQ. CDR3 length equals 15 residues. V lost 4 bases, J lost 0 bases, and 10 bases lay in between. The CDR3 reads CASSPGQHSGNTIYF. CDR3 nucleotide sequence: TGTGCCAGCAGCCCTGGACAGCACTCTGGAAACACCATATATTTT.

The chain uses TRBV19 and TRBJ2-3, with D tentatively TRBD2 (6 bases). V lost 4 bases, J lost 4 bases, and 21 bases lay in between. Looked up from germline, CDR1 is LNHDA and CDR2 is SQIVND (reference sequence). This CDR3 is built from 17 residues. The CDR3 nucleotides are TGTGCCAGTAGTACTGGGAGGCGCAGGGTATCGTCAGATACGCAGTATTTT. Translating gives CASSTGRRRVSSDTQYF.